This record looks at one T cell receptor beta chain sequence and its context. What it recognizes is unknown. A read error may account for a junction end that differs from germline. This sample is part of a study of T cell responses to AZD1222 COVID-19 vaccine. Study in general: Second doses at about 4 or about 12 weeks were pooled. Overall study results and limits: Among the donors, most were white British and more were female, and clonal diversity was possibly underestimated.

Profiling relied on immunoSEQ multiplex PCR, and the TCRdb table lists in-frame clones only, not all of them. This repertoire shows 130,000 or so clones, roughly 94% found once; its top ten account for around 6.6%. Per the germline V gene, CDR1 is MNHEY and CDR2 is SVGAGI. CDR3 length equals 12 residues. This chain uses TRBV6-5 with TRBJ2-3; D is undetermined. This clonotype originated in an adult in good health. Sequencing used peripheral blood, obtained on day 0 of AZD1222 vaccination. The CDR3 region has the DNA TGTGCCAGCAGTTGGAGCAGAGATACGCAGTATTTT. It codes for CASSWSRDTQYF.